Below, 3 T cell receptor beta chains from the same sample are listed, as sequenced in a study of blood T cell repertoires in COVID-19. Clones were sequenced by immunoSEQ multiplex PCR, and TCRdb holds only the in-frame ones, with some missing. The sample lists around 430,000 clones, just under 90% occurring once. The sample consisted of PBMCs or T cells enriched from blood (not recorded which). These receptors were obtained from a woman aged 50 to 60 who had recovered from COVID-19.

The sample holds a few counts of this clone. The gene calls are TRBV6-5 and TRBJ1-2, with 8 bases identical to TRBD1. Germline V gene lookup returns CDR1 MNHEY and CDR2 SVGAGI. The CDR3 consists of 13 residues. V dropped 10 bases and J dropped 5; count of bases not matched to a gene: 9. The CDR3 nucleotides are TGTGCCACCGAGGACAGGGTCCCTTATGGCTACACCTTC. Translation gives CATEDRVPYGYTF.

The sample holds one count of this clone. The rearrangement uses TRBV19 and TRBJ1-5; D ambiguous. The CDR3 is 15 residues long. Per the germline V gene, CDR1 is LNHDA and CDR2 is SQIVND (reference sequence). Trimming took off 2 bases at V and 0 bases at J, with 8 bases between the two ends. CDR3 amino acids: CASSISYNSNQPQHF. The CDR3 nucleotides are TGTGCCAGTAGTATAAGTTACAATAGCAATCAGCCCCAGCATTTT.

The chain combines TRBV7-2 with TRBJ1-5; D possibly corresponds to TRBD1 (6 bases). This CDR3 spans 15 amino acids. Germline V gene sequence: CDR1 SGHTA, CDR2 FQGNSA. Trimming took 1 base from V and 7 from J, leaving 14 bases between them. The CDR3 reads CASSLVITGNQPQHF. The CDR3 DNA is TGTGCCAGCAGCTTAGTGATCACAGGGAACCAGCCCCAGCATTTT. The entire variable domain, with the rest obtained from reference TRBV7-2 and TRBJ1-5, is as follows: GAGVSQSPSNKVTEKGKDVELRCDPISGHTALYWYRQSLGQGLEFLIYFQGNSAPDKSGLPSDRFSAERTGGSVSTLTIQRTQQEDSAVYLCASSLVITGNQPQHFGDGTRLSIL.